The subject of this entry is one TCR beta chain. It has no known antigen specificity. Within one base of it there is no much larger clone, and no base qualities were kept. Sequences DFQATT (CDR1) and SNEGSKA (CDR2) are obtained from the germline V gene (reference sequence). The CDR3 contains 14 residues, cysteine and phenylalanine counted. Only the CDR3 part of the read is kept: 42 bases, read in frame from the first base. V drops 0 bases and J drops 0 bases, leaving 9 bases in between. In the study, sorted CD4+ and CD8+ blood T cells from patients with severe aplastic anemia and from healthy subjects underwent deep sequencing of TCR repertoires. Ficoll-Paque density gradient centrifugation was used to isolate peripheral blood mononuclear cells. Before DNA extraction, CD4+ and CD8+ T cells were sorted by FACS or by magnetic beads. The data originate from a study of CD8+CD57+ T cells in acquired aplastic anemia (dated by TCRdb to the late 2010s). Broadly, across the study: Extracted DNA from sorted CD4+ and CD8+ cells averaged around 3.4 ug, ranging from roughly 0.19 to 27.4 ug. Points the paper makes about the study in general: About 30 CD8+ CDR3 sequences were found in both patients and controls but appeared to be highly expressed in patients and within the immunodominant clones of the patients. No significant difference in CD8+ Simpson's diversity was found between patients and healthy controls (P=0.060).

Genomic DNA was used as template for profiling of TCR beta VDJ combinations and CDR3 sequences. TCR repertoire sequencing was run on an Illumina HiSeq 2000. The original pipeline was this. TRBV/TRBJ rearrangement plots, CDR3 size and DJ length profiles, and Simpson's diversity index were used to evaluate the repertoires. The immunodominant clone was defined as the most abundant DNA sequence in deep sequencing data. CDR3 amino acid sequences were checked for sharing between subjects and were compared against published repertoires and the VDJdb database. Starting from the raw public reads, TCRdb applied fastp trimming at Q25, assembled clones with MiXCR and retained in-frame beta chains. Under each unique CDR3 protein, matching rows form one entry showing the most common genes and DNA. TCRdb's processing, not the authors' own work, is the source of the V and J calls. The sample table records 250,000 to 350,000 distinct CDR3 sequences; 45% to 65% of these occur just once. The ten largest account for under 8.5% of the sample.

The TCR was taken from a human donor with severe aplastic anemia or a healthy control (not recorded which). The sequenced sample consisted of sorted CD4+, CD8+, or CD8+CD57+ T cells (not recorded which) from PBMCs. The V gene is TRBV20-1 and the J gene is TRBJ2-7; the D segment cannot be called with confidence. The CDR3: CSARDSESSYEQYF. The nucleotide sequence reads as follows: TGCAGTGCTAGAGACAGTGAGAGCTCCTACGAGCAGTACTTC.